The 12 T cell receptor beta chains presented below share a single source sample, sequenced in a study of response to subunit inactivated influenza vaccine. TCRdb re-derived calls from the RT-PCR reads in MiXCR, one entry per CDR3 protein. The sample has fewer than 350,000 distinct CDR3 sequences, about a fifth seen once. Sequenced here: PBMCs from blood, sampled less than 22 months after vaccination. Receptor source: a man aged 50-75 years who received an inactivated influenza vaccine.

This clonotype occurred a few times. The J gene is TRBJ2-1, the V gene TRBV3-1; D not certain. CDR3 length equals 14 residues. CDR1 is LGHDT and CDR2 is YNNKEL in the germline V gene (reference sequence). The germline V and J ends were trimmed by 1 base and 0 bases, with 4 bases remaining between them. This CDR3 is CASSQGFSYNEQFF. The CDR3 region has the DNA TGTGCCAGCAGCCAAGGGTTCTCCTACAATGAGCAGTTCTTC.

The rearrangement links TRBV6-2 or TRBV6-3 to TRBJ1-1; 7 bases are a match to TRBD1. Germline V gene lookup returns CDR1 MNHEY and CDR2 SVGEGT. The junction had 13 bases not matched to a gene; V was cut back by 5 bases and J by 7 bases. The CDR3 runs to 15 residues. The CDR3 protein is CASSRLGTVLFEAFF. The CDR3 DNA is TGTGCCAGCAGTCGACTTGGGACAGTCCTTTTTGAAGCTTTCTTT.

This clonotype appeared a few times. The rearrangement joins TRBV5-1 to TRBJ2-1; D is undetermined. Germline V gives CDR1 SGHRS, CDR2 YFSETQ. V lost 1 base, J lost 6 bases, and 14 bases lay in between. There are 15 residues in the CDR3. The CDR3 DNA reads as TGCGCCAGCAGCTTGAGTTCCCTTGGCGCCAATGAGCAGTTCTTC. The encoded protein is CASSLSSLGANEQFF. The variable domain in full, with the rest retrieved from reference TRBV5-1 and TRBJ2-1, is KAGVTQTPRYLIKTRGQQVTLSCSPISGHRSVSWYQQTPGQGLQFLFEYFSETQRNKGNFPGRFSGRQFSNSRSEMNVSTLELGDSALYLCASSLSSLGANEQFFGPGTRLTVL.

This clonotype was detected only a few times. The CDR3 DNA is TGTGCCAGCAGCCCGGAGGTGACCTATGGCTACACCTTC. It is translated as CASSPEVTYGYTF. V is TRBV7-2 and J is TRBJ1-2; unclear D gene. Germline CDR1 SGHTA, CDR2 FQGNSA. The ends were cut back, 5 bases at V and 4 bases at J, with 11 bases in the middle. This CDR3 is 13 amino acids long.

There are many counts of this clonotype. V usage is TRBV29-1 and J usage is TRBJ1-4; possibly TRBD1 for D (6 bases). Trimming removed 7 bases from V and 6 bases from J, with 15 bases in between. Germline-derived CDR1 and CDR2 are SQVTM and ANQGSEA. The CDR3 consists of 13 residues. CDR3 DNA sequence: TGCAGCGCCGGGGGCCTTGGGGATGAAAAACTGTTTTTT. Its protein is CSAGGLGDEKLFF. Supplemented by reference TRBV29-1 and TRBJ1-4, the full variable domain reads SAVISQKPSRDICQRGTSLTIQCQVDSQVTMMFWYRQQPGQSLTLIATANQGSEATYESGFVIDKFPISRPNLTFSTLTVSNMSPEDSSIYLCSAGGLGDEKLFFGSGTQLSVL.

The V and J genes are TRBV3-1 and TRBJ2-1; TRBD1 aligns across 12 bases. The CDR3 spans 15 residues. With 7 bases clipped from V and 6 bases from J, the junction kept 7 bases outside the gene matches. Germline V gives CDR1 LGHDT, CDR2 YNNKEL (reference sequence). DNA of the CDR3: TGTGCCAGCAACCTCCGGGACAGGGGGCCCAATGAGCAGTTCTTC. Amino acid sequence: CASNLRDRGPNEQFF.

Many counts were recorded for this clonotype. CDR3: CATSGRQAHTGELFF. The DNA for the CDR3 is TGTGCCACCAGTGGGAGACAGGCCCACACCGGGGAGCTGTTTTTT. The chain employs TRBV24-1 and TRBJ2-2; tentative D call: TRBD1 (6 bases). V lost 5 bases and J 3 bases, leaving 12 bases between the germline ends. The CDR3 spans 15 residues. Germline CDR1 reads KGHDR; CDR2 reads SFDVKD.

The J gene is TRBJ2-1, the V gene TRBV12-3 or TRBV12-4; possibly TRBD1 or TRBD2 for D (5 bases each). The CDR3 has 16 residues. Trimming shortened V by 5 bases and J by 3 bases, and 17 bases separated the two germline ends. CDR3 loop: CASSPGAPHYYNEQFF. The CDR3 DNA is TGTGCCAGCAGTCCCGGGGCTCCTCACTACTACAATGAGCAGTTCTTC.

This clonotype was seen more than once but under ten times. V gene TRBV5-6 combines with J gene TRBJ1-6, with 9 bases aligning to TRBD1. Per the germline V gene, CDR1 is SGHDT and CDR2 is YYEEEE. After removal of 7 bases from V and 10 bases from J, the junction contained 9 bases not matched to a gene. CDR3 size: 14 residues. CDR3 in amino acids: CASWGGTGNSPLHF. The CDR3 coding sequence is TGTGCCAGCTGGGGTGGGACAGGGAACTCACCCCTCCACTTT.

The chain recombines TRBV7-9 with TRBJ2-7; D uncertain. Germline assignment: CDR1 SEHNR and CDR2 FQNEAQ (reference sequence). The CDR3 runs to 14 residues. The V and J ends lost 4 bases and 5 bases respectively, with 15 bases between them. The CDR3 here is CASSSASEGNEQYF. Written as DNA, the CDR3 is TGTGCCAGCAGCTCCGCCAGCGAAGGGAACGAGCAGTACTTC.

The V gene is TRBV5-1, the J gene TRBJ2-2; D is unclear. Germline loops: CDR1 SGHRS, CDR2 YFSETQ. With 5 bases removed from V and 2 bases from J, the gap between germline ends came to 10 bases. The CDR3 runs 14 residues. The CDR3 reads CASRFGVNTGELFF. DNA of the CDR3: TGCGCCAGCAGGTTCGGAGTCAACACCGGGGAGCTGTTTTTT.

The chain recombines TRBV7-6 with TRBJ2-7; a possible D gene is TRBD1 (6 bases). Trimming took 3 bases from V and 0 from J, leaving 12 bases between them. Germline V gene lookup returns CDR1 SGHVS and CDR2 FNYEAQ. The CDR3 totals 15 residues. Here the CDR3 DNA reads TGTGCCAGCAGCTTCAACCCGGACAGCTCCTACGAGCAGTACTTC. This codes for CASSFNPDSSYEQYF.